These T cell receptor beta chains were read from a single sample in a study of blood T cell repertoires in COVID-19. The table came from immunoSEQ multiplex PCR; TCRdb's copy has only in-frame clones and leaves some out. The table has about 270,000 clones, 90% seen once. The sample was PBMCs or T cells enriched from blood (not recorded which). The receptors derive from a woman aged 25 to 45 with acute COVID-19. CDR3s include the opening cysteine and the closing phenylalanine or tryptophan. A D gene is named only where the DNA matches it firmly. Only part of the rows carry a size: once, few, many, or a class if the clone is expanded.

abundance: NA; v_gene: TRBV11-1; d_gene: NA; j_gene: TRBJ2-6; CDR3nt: TGTGCCAGCAGCCCGAGGGGGACTGGGGCCAACGTCCTGACTTTC; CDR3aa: CASSPRGTGANVLTF
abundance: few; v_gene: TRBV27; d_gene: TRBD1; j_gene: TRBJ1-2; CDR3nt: TGTGCCAGCAGTCTCATCCCCGGGACAGGGGACAACACCTTC; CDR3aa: CASSLIPGTGDNTF
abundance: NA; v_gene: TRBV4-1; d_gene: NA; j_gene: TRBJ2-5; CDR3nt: TGCGCCAGCAGCCAAGACGTGGGAGGGGGACAAGAGACCCAGTACTTC; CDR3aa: CASSQDVGGGQETQYF
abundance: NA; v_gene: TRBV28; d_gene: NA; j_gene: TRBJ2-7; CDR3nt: TGTGCCAGCAGTTTCGTTGGGAGTGTAGCCTACGAGCAGTACTTC; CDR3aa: CASSFVGSVAYEQYF
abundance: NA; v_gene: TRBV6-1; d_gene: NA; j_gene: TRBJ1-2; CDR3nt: TGTGCCAGCAGTGAAGTTGAGGGAAGCGGCTATGGCTACACCTTC; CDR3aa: CASSEVEGSGYGYTF
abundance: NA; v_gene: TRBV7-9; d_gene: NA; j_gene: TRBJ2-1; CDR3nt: TGTGCCAGCAGCTTAGTGAGCACCGGCAATGAGCAGTTCTTC; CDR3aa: CASSLVSTGNEQFF
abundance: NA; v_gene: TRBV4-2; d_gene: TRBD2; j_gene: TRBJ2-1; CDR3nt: TGTGCCAGCAGCCAAGATTATGGGAGAGTAGCGGGACTTCCTTATGAGCAGTTCTTC; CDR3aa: CASSQDYGRVAGLPYEQFF
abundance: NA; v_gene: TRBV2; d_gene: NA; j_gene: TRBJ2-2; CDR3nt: TGTGCCAGCAGGACGACTGGCACCGGGGAGCTGTTTTTT; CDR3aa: CASRTTGTGELFF
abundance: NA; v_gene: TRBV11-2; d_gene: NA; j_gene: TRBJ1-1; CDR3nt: TGTGCCAGCAGCCCCCCCTGGTTTCCAGATGAAGCTTTCTTT; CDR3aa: CASSPPWFPDEAFF
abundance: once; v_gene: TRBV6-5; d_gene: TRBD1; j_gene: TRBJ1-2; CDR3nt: TGTGCCAGCAGACCGGGGGACAGGGCCGTTGGTGGCTACACCTTC; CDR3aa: CASRPGDRAVGGYTF
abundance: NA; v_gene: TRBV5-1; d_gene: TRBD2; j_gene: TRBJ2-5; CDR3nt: TGCGCCAGCAGCTTTCTAGCGGGAAACCAAGAGACCCAGTACTTC; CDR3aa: CASSFLAGNQETQYF
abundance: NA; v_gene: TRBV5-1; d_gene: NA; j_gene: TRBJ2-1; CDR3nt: TGCGCCACCAGCAGTGCGGGAACCCTGTACAATGAGCAGTTCTTC; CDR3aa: CATSSAGTLYNEQFF
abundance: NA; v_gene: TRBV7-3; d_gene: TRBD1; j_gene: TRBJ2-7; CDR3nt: TGTGCCAGCAGCGCGACAGGGGAGCGCGAGCAGTACTTC; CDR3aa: CASSATGEREQYF
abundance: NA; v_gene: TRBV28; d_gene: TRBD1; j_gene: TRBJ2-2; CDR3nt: TGTGCCAGCAGTTTTCTTATATCCCGGGACAGGGCCGGGGAGCTGTTTTTT; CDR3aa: CASSFLISRDRAGELFF
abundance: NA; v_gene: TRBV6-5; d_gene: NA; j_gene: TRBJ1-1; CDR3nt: TGTGCCAGCAAAGACAACCCGAACACTGAAGCTTTCTTT; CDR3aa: CASKDNPNTEAFF
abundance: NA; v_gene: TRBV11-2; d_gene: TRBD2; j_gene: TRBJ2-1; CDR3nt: TGTGCCAGCAGCCGTGAGCGGGAGGGATACAATGAGCAGTTCTTC; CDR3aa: CASSREREGYNEQFF
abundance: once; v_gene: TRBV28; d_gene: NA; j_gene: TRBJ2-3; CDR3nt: TGTGCCAGCAGTTACACAGGCACAGATACGCAGTATTTT; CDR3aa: CASSYTGTDTQYF
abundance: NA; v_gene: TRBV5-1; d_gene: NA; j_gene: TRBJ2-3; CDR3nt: TGCGCCAGCAGCTTGACGAGCGGAGCCAGCACAGATACGCAGTATTTT; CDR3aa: CASSLTSGASTDTQYF
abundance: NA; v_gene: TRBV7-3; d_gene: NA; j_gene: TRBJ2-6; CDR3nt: TGTGCCAGCAGCTCGATCAGCGGAACTGGGGCCAACGTCCTGACTTTC; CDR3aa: CASSSISGTGANVLTF
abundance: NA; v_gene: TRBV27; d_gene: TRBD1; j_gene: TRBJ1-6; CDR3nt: TGTGCCAGCAGTACACGGGACAGCTTAAATTCACCCCTCCACTTT; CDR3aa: CASSTRDSLNSPLHF
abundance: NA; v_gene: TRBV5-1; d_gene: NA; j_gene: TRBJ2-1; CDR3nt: TGCGCCAGCAGCTTGGCCGGACCCGGGACAAGGCTCGATGAGCAGTTCTTC; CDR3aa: CASSLAGPGTRLDEQFF
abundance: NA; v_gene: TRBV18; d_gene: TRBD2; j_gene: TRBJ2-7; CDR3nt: TGTGCCAGCTCACCCCGGGAGGACTCGCCCTACGAGCAGTACTTC; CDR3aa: CASSPREDSPYEQYF
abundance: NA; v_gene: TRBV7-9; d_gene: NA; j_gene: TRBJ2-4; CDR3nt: TGTGCCAGCAGCTTTTTCTTGGAGGAGAAAAACATTCAGTACTTC; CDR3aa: CASSFFLEEKNIQYF
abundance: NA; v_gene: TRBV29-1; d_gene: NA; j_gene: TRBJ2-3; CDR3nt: TGCAGCGTTGAAAGACCAGGGAGCACAGATACGCAGTATTTT; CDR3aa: CSVERPGSTDTQYF
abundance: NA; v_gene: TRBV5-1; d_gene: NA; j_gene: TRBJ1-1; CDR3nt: TGCGCCAGCAGCTTGGGAGGGCTTAGCATGAACACTGAAGCTTTCTTT; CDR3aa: CASSLGGLSMNTEAFF
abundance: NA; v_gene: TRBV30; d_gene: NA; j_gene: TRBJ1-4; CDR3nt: TGTGCCTGGGCCCAGGGTGCAACTAATGAAAAACTGTTTTTT; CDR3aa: CAWAQGATNEKLFF
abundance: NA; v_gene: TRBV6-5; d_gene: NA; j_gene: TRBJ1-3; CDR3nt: TGTGCCAGCAGTTACCGAGCCGGAGAGGGTCGAAACACCATATATTTT; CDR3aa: CASSYRAGEGRNTIYF
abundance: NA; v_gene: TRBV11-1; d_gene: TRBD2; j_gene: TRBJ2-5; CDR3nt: TGTGCCAGCAGCTTAGACACTAGCGGGAGTCTTGAGACCCAGTACTTC; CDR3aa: CASSLDTSGSLETQYF
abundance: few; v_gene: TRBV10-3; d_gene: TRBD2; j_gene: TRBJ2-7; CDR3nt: TGTGCCATCAGTGATGGGACTAGCGGGAGATGGGGGTACGAGCAGTACTTC; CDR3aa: CAISDGTSGRWGYEQYF
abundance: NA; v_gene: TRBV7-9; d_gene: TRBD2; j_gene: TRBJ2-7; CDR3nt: TGTGCCAGCAGCCATAGCGGGGTGGGGCCAGCGTTCTACGAGCAGTACTTC; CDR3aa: CASSHSGVGPAFYEQYF
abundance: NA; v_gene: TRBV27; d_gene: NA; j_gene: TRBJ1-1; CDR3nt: TGTGCCAGCAGCTACGCCGGGAACACTGAAGCTTTCTTT; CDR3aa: CASSYAGNTEAFF
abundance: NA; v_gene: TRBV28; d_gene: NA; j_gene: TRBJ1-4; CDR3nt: TGTGCCAGCAGTTTAGCGAGACAGTTGGAAAAACTGTTTTTT; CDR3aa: CASSLARQLEKLFF
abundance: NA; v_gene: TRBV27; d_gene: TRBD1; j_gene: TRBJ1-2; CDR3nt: TGTGCCAGCAGTTTCCCACAGGGGGGAGGCTACACCTTC; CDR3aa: CASSFPQGGGYTF
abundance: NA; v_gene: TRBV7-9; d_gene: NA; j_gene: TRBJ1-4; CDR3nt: TGTGCCAGCGCTGATTTGGACTCGCCTAATGAAAAACTGTTTTTT; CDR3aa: CASADLDSPNEKLFF
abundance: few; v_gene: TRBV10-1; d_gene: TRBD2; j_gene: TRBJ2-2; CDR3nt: TGCGCCAGCAGTGAGGAGGATAGCGGGAGGACCGGGGAGCTGTTTTTT; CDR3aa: CASSEEDSGRTGELFF
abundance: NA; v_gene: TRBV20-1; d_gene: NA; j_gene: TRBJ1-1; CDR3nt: TGCAGTGCTAGTAAGGCGGACAATACTGAAGCTTTCTTT; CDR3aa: CSASKADNTEAFF
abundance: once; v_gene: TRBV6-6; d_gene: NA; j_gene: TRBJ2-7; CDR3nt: TGTGCCAGCAGTGGAGATTGGTACGAGCAGTACTTC; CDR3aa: CASSGDWYEQYF
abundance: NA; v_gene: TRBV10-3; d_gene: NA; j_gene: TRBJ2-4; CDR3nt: TGTGCCATCAGTGGTCCGGGGACCAAAAACATTCAGTACTTC; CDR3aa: CAISGPGTKNIQYF
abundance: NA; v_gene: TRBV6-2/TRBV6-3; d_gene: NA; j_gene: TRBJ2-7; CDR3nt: TGTGCCAGCAGTTACCAAGGACAGAACTACTACGAGCAGTACTTC; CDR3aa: CASSYQGQNYYEQYF
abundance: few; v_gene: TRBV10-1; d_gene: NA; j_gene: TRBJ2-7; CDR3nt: TGCGCCAGCACCCCGACTAGAGAATCCTACGAGCAGTACTTC; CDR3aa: CASTPTRESYEQYF
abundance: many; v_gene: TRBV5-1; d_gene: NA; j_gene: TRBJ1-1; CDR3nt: TGCGCCAGCAGCTTGGCGGGGGGGTTCACTGAAGCTTTCTTT; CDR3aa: CASSLAGGFTEAFF
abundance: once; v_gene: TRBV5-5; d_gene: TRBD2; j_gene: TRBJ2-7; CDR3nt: TGTGCCAGCAGCCGATTAGCGGGATTAACCTACGAGCAGTACTTC; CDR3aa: CASSRLAGLTYEQYF
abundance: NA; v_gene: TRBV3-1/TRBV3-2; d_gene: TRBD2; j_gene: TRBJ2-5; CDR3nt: TGTGCCAGCAGCCACACTAGCGGTGGGGACCGGGAGACCCAGTACTTC; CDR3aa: CASSHTSGGDRETQYF
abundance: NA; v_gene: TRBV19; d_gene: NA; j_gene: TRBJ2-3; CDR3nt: TGTGCCAGTAGTAGCCGGAGGGGCGTCACAGATACGCAGTATTTT; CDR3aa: CASSSRRGVTDTQYF
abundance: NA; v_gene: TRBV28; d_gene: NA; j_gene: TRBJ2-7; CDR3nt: TGTGCCAGCAGTTCCCCCACTTGGGGGGACTACGAGCAGTACTTC; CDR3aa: CASSSPTWGDYEQYF
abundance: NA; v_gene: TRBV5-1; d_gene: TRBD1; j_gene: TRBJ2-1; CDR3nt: TGCGCCAGCAGCAGCGGGACAGGGGGGTACTCCTACAATGAGCAGTTCTTC; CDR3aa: CASSSGTGGYSYNEQFF
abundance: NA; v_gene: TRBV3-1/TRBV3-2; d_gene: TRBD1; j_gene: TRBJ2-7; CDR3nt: TGTGCCAGCAGCGACCGACAGGGGTTACTAAACGAGCAGTACTTC; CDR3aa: CASSDRQGLLNEQYF
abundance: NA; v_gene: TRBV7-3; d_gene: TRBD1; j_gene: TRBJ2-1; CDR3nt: TGTGCCAGCAGCTCGTCAGGGGGCACCTACAATGAGCAGTTCTTC; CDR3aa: CASSSSGGTYNEQFF
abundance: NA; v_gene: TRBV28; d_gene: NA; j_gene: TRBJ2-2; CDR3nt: TGTGCCAGCAGTTTATTGGCGCCAGGGACCGGGGAGCTGTTTTTT; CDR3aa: CASSLLAPGTGELFF
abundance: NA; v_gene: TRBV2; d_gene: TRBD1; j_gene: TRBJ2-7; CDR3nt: TGTGCCAGCAGGGGAGGGACAGGGGAGGCCTACGAGCAGTACTTC; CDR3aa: CASRGGTGEAYEQYF
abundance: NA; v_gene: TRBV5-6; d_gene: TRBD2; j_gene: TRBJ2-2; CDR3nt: TGTGCCAGCAGCACGGGAGGGAACACCGGGGAGCTGTTTTTT; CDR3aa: CASSTGGNTGELFF
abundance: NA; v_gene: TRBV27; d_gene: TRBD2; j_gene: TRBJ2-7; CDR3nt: TGTGCCAGCAGTTTACAAGCGGGAGGTTACTACGAGCAGTACTTC; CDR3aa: CASSLQAGGYYEQYF
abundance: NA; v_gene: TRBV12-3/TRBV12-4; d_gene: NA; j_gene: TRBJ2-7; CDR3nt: TGTGCCAGCAGTACAGGGTACGAGCAGTACTTC; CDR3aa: CASSTGYEQYF